These 13 T cell receptor beta chains originate from one sample sequenced in a study of cytomegalovirus exposure and HLA in healthy donors. This PCR relied on a set of 60 Vbeta primers and 13 Jbeta primers. TCRdb keeps only in-frame clones here, not all; method: immunoSEQ multiplex PCR. The data hold 150,000 to 180,000 clones, with roughly 74% observed a single time. Sequencing was carried out using PBMCs. These receptors originate from a man aged 18 to 30 in good health and CMV-seronegative.

The gene calls are TRBV6-1 and TRBJ1-5, with a tentative D call TRBD1 (5 bases). V was pared by 7 bases and J by 6 bases, with 16 bases between. Germline-derived CDR1 and CDR2 are MNHNS and SASEGT. The CDR3 has 14 residues. CDR3 protein: CASTEGAGSQPQHF. The CDR3 DNA is TGTGCCAGCACCGAAGGGGCGGGGAGTCAGCCCCAGCATTTT.

The V call is TRBV4-1, the J call TRBJ1-6; no clear D. The CDR3 runs 16 residues. Trimming took off 0 bases at V and 10 bases at J, with 16 bases between the two ends. CDR1 is MGHRA, CDR2 YSYEKL, per germline. CDR3 residues: CASSQEPPSPGSPLHF. In DNA, the CDR3 is TGCGCCAGCAGCCAAGAGCCCCCCAGCCCGGGATCACCCCTCCACTTT.

Comments on this clone: Germline is not matched at one junction end, which may reflect a read error. The CDR3 loop is CASSYQAGGQETQYF. The DNA of the CDR3 is TGTGCTAGCAGCTACCAAGCGGGGGGGCAAGAGACCCAGTACTTC. The chain links TRBV7-7 to TRBJ2-5; 10 bases align to TRBD2. The CDR3 runs to 15 residues. From germline, CDR1 is SSHAT and CDR2 FNYEAQ (reference sequence).

The chain uses TRBV7-6 and TRBJ2-1; TRBD1 matches at 7 bases. The CDR3 loop spans 14 amino acids. J was trimmed by 9 bases and V by 5 bases; bases with no gene match: 10. CDR1 is SGHVS, CDR2 FNYEAQ, per germline. The CDR3 region is CASSRLTGSIEQFF. CDR3 in DNA: TGTGCCAGCAGCCGATTGACAGGGAGCATTGAGCAGTTCTTC.

The J gene is TRBJ1-4, the V gene TRBV18; possibly TRBD1 for D (5 bases). The CDR3 runs to 14 residues. Germline lookup yields CDR1 KGHSH and CDR2 LQKENI. The V end was cut by 0 bases, the J end by 6 bases, with 8 bases between. The DNA for the CDR3 is TGTGCCAGCTCACCACCTTCGGGGGATGAAAAACTGTTTTTT. It translates to CASSPPSGDEKLFF.

The chain couples TRBV19 to TRBJ1-2, with D possibly TRBD1 on 5 matching bases. Germline CDR1 reads LNHDA; CDR2 reads SQIVND (reference sequence). The CDR3 is 15 residues long. Trimming removed 6 bases from V and 1 base from J, with 15 bases in between. CDR3: CASRRGNLLNYGYTF. Written as DNA, the CDR3 is TGTGCCAGTAGAAGGGGCAATCTCCTTAACTATGGCTACACCTTC.

The V gene is TRBV28, the J gene TRBJ2-3; D is possibly TRBD2 (7 bases). The CDR3 runs 15 residues. Germline V gene data show CDR1 as MDHEN and CDR2 as SYDVKM. With 7 bases removed from V and 7 bases from J, the gap between germline ends came to 21 bases. The CDR3 DNA reads as TGTGCCAGCAACGTTGGGGGGGGCGAGGGCAATACGCAGTATTTT. Translated, it gives CASNVGGGEGNTQYF.

The CDR3 here is CASSEARVEQYF. The DNA of the CDR3 is TGTGCCAGCAGTGAAGCGCGCGTCGAGCAGTACTTC. V usage is TRBV2 and J usage is TRBJ2-7, with D uncertain. This CDR3 has 12 amino acids. Germline values: CDR1 SNHLY, CDR2 FYNNEI. The V gene lost 0 bases and the J gene lost 6 bases, with 6 bases spanning the gap.

This clone has a handful of counts. This chain uses TRBV7-9 with TRBJ1-5, with D unresolved. The CDR3 extends over 15 amino acids. Germline V gene sequence: CDR1 SEHNR, CDR2 FQNEAQ (reference sequence). The V gene lost 0 bases and the J gene lost 2 bases, with 8 bases spanning the gap. In DNA form, the CDR3 reads TGTGCCAGCAGCTTAGCGCTCGCAGGCAATCAGCCCCAGCATTTT. This sequence encodes CASSLALAGNQPQHF.

The chain carries TRBV9 and TRBJ1-1, with TRBD1 matching 8 bases. CDR1 SGDLS and CDR2 YYNGEE come from the germline V gene. This CDR3 has 14 residues. Trimming removed 3 bases from V and 4 bases from J; junction bases left unmatched: 5. The CDR3 bases are TGTGCCAGCAGCGGAACAGGGGGACTCACTGAAGCTTTCTTT. It specifies CASSGTGGLTEAFF.

V and J are TRBV5-6 and TRBJ2-5; 8 bases match TRBD1. The germline gives CDR1 SGHDT, CDR2 YYEEEE. The CDR3 length is 16 residues. V lost 2 bases to trimming and J lost 2 bases; unmatched junction nucleotides: 8. The CDR3 nucleotides are TGTGCCAGCAGCTTTGAGTGGACAGGGTATCAAGAGACCCAGTACTTC. This sequence encodes CASSFEWTGYQETQYF.

CDR3 nucleotide sequence: TGCGCCAGCAGCTTCGCCAGGGAGGGCACCGGGGAGCTGTTTTTT. It encodes CASSFAREGTGELFF. The rearrangement uses TRBV5-1 and TRBJ2-2; 7 bases map to TRBD2. Trimming removed 2 bases from V and 4 bases from J; junction bases left unmatched: 5. Germline V gene lookup returns CDR1 SGHRS and CDR2 YFSETQ. The CDR3 is 15 residues long.

This clone has only one observation. The rearrangement uses TRBV9 and TRBJ1-1, with 7 bases that match TRBD1. The V segment lost 4 bases and the J segment 2 bases; nucleotides outside the gene matches: 8. This CDR3 is built from 15 residues. Germline V CDR1 and CDR2: SGDLS, YYNGEE. CDR3 protein: CASSSWNRGNTEAFF. The CDR3 DNA follows: TGTGCCAGCAGCTCCTGGAACAGGGGTAACACTGAAGCTTTCTTT.